This T cell receptor beta chain originates from a study of Graves' ophthalmopathy and Graves' hyperthyroidism. Stable hyperthyroid donors showed no ophthalmopathy during 18 months follow-up. Included hyperthyroidism patients were aged 18 to 65 and newly diagnosed (under 2 months' duration). Between the trimmed V and J ends, which lost 4 bases and 2 bases, there was a span of 12 bases. This CDR3 is 14 amino acids long. Per the germline V gene, CDR1 is SGHVS and CDR2 is FNYEAQ. Investigators amplified TCR beta CDR3 regions from RNA transcripts. HTBI-primed first-round RT-PCR preceded second-round multiplex PCR. TCRdb called the multiplex PCR reads again in MiXCR, with one record for every CDR3 protein. The profile shows 500,000 to 700,000 distinct CDR3 sequences, approximately 21% of them singletons. This clonotype was counted at least ten times.

The sample comprised peripheral blood. This sequence was found in a young woman with stable Graves' hyperthyroidism. Some clones in this sample may be carry-over from other donors' samples. This chain joins TRBV7-6 and TRBJ2-7, with a weak D call TRBD1 (6 bases). The CDR3: CASSSTGQPYEQYF. The CDR3 region has the DNA TGTGCCAGCAGCTCCACTGGACAGCCCTACGAGCAGTACTTC.